This TCR beta chain was captured by sequencing in a study of cytomegalovirus exposure and HLA in healthy donors. Study observations and caveats: Prior analysis indicated that the majority of TCR beta V segments exhibited productivity approximately 87% or approximately 30% of the time. Cytomegalovirus-associated status was assigned to 150 or so TCR beta chains.

The PCR was carried out with 60 Vbeta primers and 13 Jbeta primers. Method: immunoSEQ multiplex PCR; TCRdb's copy keeps in-frame clones and lacks some. Of around 130,000 clones listed, over 75% are singletons. Worth noting for this clone: The antigen is not known.

The sequenced sample was PBMCs. The source is a man aged 25 to 40 in good health and CMV-seronegative.

For the CDR3, the DNA is TGCGCCAGCAGCCAACTCCCGGACAGGGTCAATGAGCAGTTCTTC. Protein sequence: CASSQLPDRVNEQFF. The chain carries TRBV4-3 and TRBJ2-1, with 8 bases lining up with TRBD1. The V gene's germline CDR1 is LGHNA and CDR2 YSLEER. CDR3 length equals 15 residues. The trim removed 2 bases at V and 6 bases at J, leaving 6 bases unmatched.